Shown below are 4 T cell receptor beta chains from a single sample sequenced in a study of shared clonotypes between healthy human individuals. Sequenced by immunoSEQ multiplex PCR; TCRdb stores in-frame clones only, minus some. This sample has about 990,000 clones, with around 78% found just once. Sequenced input: memory CD4+ T cells from PBMCs. Subset reported: CD45RA-negative fraction. The receptor source for this set is a man aged 18 to 35 in good health. Some clones in this sample may be carry-over from other donors' samples.

The chain uses TRBV7-9 and TRBJ2-3; perhaps TRBD1 as D (5 bases). The ends were cut back, 4 bases at V and 1 base at J, with 18 bases in the middle. Germline V lookup: CDR1 SEHNR, CDR2 FQNEAQ (reference sequence). This CDR3 region has 17 residues. The CDR3 loop is CASSSTWGQSGTDTQYF. The CDR3 coding sequence is TGTGCCAGCAGCTCGACCTGGGGCCAATCCGGCACAGATACGCAGTATTTT.

This clone was counted once. The rearrangement links TRBV7-9 to TRBJ2-5; D unresolved. The CDR3 totals 12 residues. Germline values: CDR1 SEHNR, CDR2 FQNEAQ (reference sequence). Trimming removed 5 bases from V and 5 bases from J, with 9 bases in between. CDR3 amino acids: CASSRDEETQYF. The DNA for the CDR3 is TGTGCCAGCAGCCGAGATGAGGAGACCCAGTACTTC. Using reference TRBV7-9 and TRBJ2-5 for the parts outside the CDR3, the full variable domain is DTGVSQNPRHKITKRGQNVTFRCDPISEHNRLYWYRQTLGQGPEFLTYFQNEAQLEKSRLLSDRFSAERPKGSFSTLEIQRTEQGDSAMYLCASSRDEETQYFGPGTRLLVL.

The chain carries TRBV6-5 and TRBJ2-5, with D tentatively TRBD2 (5 bases). Trimming took off 5 bases at V and 5 bases at J, with 12 bases between the two ends. In germline, CDR1 is MNHEY, CDR2 SVGAGI. CDR3 length: 13 residues. The CDR3 DNA reads as TGTGCCAGCAGTCGTGGACCGGGGGAGACCCAGTACTTC. Its protein product is CASSRGPGETQYF.

The chain combines TRBV19 with TRBJ1-2; D may be TRBD1 (6 bases). CDR3 size: 16 residues. V gave up 3 bases and J gave up 3 bases, with 17 bases separating them. Germline assignment: CDR1 LNHDA and CDR2 SQIVND (reference sequence). The CDR3 protein is CASSITSGVLYYGYTF. Here the CDR3 DNA reads TGTGCCAGTAGTATTACTTCAGGGGTTCTTTACTATGGCTACACCTTC.